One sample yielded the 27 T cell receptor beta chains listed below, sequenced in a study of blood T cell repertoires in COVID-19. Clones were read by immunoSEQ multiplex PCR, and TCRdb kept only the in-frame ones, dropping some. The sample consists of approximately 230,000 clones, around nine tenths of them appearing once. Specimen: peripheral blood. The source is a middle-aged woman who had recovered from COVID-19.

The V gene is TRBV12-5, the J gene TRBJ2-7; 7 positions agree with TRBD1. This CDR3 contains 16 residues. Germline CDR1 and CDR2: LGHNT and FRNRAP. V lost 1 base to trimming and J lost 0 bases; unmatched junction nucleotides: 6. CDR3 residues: CASGLAGTAFSYEQYF. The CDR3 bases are TGTGCTAGTGGTTTGGCGGGGACAGCCTTCTCCTACGAGCAGTACTTC.

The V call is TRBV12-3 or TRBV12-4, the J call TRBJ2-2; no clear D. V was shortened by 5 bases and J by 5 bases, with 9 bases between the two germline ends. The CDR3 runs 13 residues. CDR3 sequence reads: CASSRPGTGELFF. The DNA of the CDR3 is TGTGCCAGCAGTCGCCCCGGTACCGGGGAGCTGTTTTTT.

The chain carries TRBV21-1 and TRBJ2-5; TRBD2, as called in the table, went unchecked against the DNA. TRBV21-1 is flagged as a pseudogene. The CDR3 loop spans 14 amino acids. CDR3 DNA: TGTGCCCTTCCGCCCGGGGGGGGCCAAGAGACCCAGTACTTC. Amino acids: CALPPGGGQETQYF.

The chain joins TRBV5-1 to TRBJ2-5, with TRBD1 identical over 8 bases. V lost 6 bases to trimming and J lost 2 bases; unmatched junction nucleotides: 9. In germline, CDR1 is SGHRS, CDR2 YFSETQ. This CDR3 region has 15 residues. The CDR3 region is CASMFGQGAQETQYF. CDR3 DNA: TGCGCCAGCATGTTTGGACAGGGAGCACAAGAGACCCAGTACTTC.

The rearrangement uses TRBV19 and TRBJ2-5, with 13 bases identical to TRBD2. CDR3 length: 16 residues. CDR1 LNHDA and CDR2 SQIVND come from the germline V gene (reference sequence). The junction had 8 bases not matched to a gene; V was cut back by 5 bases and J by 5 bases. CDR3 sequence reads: CASSLRTSGGGETQYF. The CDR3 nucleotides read TGTGCCAGTAGTCTCCGGACTAGCGGGGGTGGGGAGACCCAGTACTTC.

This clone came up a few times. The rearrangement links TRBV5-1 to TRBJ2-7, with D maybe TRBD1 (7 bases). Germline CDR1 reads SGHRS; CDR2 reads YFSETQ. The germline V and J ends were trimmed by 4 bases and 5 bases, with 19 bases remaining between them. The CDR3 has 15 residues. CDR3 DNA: TGCGCCAGCAGCCTAGGAGGGACAGCGGAGAACGAGCAGTACTTC. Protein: CASSLGGTAENEQYF.

CDR3 loop: CASIPWRGGKRELFF. CDR3 DNA: TGTGCCAGCATCCCATGGAGGGGCGGTAAGCGGGAGCTGTTTTTT. The chain couples TRBV21-1 to TRBJ2-2; TRBD2 is taken as the D call from the table, unchecked against the DNA. TRBV21-1 is tagged as a pseudogene. There are 15 residues in the CDR3.

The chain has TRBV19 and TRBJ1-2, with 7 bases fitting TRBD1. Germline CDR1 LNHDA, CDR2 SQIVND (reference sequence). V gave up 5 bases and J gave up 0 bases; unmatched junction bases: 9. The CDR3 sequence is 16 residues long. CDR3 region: CASSRDRQNSNYGYTF. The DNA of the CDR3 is TGTGCCAGTAGTCGGGACAGACAAAATTCTAACTATGGCTACACCTTC. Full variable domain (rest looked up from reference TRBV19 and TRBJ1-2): DGGITQSPKYLFRKEGQNVTLSCEQNLNHDAMYWYRQDPGQGLRLIYYSQIVNDFQKGDIAEGYSVSREKKESFPLTVTSAQKNPTAFYLCASSRDRQNSNYGYTFGSGTRLTVV.

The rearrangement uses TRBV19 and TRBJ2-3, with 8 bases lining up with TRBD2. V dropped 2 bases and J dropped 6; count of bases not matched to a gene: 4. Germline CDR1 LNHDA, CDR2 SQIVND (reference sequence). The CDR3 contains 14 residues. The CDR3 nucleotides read TGTGCCAGTAGTATAAGCGGGGGCCTGGATACGCAGTATTTT. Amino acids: CASSISGGLDTQYF.

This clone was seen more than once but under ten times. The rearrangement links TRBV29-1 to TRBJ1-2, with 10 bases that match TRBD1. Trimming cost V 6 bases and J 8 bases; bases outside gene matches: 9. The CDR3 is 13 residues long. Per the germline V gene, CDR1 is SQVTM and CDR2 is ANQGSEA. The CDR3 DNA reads TGCAGCGTCCCGGACAGGGGGTCTGGAGGCTACACCTTC. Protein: CSVPDRGSGGYTF.

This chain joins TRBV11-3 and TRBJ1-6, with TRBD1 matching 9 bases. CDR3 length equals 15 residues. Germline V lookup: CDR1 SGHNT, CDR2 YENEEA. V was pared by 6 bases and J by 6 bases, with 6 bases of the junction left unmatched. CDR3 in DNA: TGTGCCAGCAGTTCACAGGGGGCTTTTAATTCACCCCTCCACTTT. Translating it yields CASSSQGAFNSPLHF.

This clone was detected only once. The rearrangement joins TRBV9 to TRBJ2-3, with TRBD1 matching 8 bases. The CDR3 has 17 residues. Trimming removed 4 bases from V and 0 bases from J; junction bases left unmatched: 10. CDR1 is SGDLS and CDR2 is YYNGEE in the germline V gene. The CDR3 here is CASSPEGTGLSTDTQYF. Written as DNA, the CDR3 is TGTGCCAGCAGCCCCGAAGGGACAGGCCTTAGCACAGATACGCAGTATTTT.

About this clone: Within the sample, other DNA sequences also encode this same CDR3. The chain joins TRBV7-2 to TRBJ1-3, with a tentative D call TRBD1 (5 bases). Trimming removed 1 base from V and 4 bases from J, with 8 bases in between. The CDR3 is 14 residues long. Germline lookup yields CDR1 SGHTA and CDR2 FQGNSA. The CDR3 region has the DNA TGTGCCAGCAGCTTAGATCCAGGGGGAAACACCATATATTTT. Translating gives CASSLDPGGNTIYF.

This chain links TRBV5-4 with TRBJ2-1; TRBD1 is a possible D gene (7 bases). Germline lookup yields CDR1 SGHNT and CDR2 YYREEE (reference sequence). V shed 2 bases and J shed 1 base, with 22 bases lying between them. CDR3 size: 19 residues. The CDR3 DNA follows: TGTGCCAGCAGCTTTGGTGGCAGGGGGGTTTTGAGTTCCTACAATGAGCAGTTCTTC. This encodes CASSFGGRGVLSSYNEQFF.

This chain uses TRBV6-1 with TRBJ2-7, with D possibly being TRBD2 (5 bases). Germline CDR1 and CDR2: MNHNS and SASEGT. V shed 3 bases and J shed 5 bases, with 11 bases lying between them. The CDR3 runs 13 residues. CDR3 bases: TGTGCCAGCAGTGACATAAAAGCGGACGAGCAGTACTTC. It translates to CASSDIKADEQYF.

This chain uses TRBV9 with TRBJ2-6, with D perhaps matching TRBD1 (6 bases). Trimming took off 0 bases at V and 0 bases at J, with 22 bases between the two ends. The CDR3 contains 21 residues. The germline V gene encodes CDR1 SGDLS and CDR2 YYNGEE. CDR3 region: CASSVATPTTGVNSGANVLTF. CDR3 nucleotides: TGTGCCAGCAGCGTAGCTACTCCCACGACAGGAGTTAACTCTGGGGCCAACGTCCTGACTTTC.

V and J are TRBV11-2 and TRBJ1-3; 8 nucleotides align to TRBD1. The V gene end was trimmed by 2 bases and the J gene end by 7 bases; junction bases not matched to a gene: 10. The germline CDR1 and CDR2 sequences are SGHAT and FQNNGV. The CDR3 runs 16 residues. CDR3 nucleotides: TGTGCCAGCAGCTTAATCCCAGGGGGCATTACGAACACCATATATTTT. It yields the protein CASSLIPGGITNTIYF.

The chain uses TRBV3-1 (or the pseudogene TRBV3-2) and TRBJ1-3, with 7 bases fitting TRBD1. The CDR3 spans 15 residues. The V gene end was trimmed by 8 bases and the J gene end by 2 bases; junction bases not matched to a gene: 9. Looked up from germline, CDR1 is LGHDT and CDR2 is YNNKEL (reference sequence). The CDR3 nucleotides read TGTGCCAGCGGGACCCGGGACAGCCCTGGAAACACCATATATTTT. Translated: CASGTRDSPGNTIYF.

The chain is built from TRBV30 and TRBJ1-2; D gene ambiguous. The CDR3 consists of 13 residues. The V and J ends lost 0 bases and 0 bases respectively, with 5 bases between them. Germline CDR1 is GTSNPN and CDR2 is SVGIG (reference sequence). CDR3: CAWSVYSNYGYTF. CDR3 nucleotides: TGTGCCTGGAGTGTATACTCTAACTATGGCTACACCTTC.

This chain's CDR3 is CASSLKPLAEDYEQYF. The CDR3, as DNA: TGTGCCAGCAGCTTAAAACCACTAGCGGAGGACTACGAGCAGTACTTC. V gene TRBV13 combines with J gene TRBJ2-7; 8 nucleotides line up with TRBD2. This CDR3 comprises 16 residues. With V trimmed by 2 bases and J by 3 bases, 9 bases remained unmatched. Per germline, CDR1 PRHDT and CDR2 FYEKMQ (reference sequence).

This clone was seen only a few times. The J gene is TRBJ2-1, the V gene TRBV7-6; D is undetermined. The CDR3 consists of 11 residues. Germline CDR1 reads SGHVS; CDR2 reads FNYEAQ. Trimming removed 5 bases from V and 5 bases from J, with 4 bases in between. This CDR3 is CASSLNNEQFF. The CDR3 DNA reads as TGTGCCAGCAGCCTTAACAATGAGCAGTTCTTC.

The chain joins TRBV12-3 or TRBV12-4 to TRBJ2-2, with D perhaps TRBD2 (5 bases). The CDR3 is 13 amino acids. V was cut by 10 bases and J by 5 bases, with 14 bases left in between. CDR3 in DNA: TGTGCCAACGGGCTCCGAGGGACCGGGGAGCTGTTTTTT. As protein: CANGLRGTGELFF.

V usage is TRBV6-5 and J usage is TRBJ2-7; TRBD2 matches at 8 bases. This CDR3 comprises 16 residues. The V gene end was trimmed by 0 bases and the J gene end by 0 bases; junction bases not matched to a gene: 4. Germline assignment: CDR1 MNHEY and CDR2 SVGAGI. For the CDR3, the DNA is TGTGCCAGCAGTTACTCGGGCGGGGGGAACTCCTACGAGCAGTACTTC. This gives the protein CASSYSGGGNSYEQYF.

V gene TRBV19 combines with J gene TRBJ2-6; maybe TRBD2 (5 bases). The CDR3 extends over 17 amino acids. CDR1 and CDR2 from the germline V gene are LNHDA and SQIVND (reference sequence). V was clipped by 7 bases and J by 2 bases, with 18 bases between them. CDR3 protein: CASTRGGVLTGANVLTF. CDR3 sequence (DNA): TGTGCCAGTACCCGGGGTGGGGTCTTAACTGGGGCCAACGTCCTGACTTTC.

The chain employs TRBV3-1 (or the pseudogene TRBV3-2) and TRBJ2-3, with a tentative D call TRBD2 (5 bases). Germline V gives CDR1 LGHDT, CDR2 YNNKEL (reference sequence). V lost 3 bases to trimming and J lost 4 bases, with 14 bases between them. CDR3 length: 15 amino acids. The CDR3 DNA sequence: TGTGCCAGCAGCCAGGTAGGGAGATGGGCAGATACGCAGTATTTT. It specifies CASSQVGRWADTQYF.

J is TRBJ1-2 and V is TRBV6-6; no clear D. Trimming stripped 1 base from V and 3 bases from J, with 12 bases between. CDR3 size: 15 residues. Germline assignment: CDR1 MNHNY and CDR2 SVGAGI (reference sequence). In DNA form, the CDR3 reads TGTGCCAGCAGTTACTTGGGGAGCTTGGACTATGGCTACACCTTC. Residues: CASSYLGSLDYGYTF.

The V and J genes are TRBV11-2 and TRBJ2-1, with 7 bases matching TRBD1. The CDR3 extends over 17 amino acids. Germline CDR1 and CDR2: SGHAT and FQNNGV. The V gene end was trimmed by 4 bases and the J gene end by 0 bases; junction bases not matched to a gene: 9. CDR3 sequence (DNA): TGTGCCAGCAGCTCCCGGACAGGAGCTAGCTCCTACAATGAGCAGTTCTTC. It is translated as CASSSRTGASSYNEQFF.